Detailed here is one T cell receptor beta chain. Its specificity is not known. The sample is drawn from a study of STAT5B mutations in CD4+ large granular lymphocyte leukemia. CDR1 is SGHRS and CDR2 is YFSETQ in the germline V gene. Trimming stripped 2 bases from V and 5 bases from J, with 10 bases between. There are 13 residues in the CDR3. This was a survey-level run. The assay was immunoSEQ multiplex PCR, and TCRdb's table has in-frame clones only and misses some. The sample has about 45,000 clones, roughly 85% seen once; the top ten hold 2.6%. Study outcomes and limitations: Main leukemic clonotypes were patient-specific, but about 25% appeared at low frequency elsewhere.

The rearrangement joins TRBV5-1 to TRBJ2-5; the D gene is possibly TRBD2 (6 bases). The sequenced sample was CD4+ T cells from blood buffy coats. The source is a human donor in good health. The CDR3 region has the DNA TGCGCCAGCAGCTTAACGGGAGCGGAGACCCAGTACTTC. This encodes CASSLTGAETQYF.